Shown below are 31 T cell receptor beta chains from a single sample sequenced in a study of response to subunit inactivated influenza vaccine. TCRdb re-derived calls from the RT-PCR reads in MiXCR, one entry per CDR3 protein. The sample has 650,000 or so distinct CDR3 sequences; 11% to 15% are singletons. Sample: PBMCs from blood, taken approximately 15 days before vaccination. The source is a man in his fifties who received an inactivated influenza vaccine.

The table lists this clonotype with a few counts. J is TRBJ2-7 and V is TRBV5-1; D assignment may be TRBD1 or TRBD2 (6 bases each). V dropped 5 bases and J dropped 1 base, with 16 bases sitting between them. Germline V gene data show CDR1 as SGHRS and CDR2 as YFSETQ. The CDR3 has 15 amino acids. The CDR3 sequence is CASSEGRGGSYEQYF. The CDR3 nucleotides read TGCGCCAGCAGTGAGGGGAGAGGGGGGTCCTACGAGCAGTACTTC.

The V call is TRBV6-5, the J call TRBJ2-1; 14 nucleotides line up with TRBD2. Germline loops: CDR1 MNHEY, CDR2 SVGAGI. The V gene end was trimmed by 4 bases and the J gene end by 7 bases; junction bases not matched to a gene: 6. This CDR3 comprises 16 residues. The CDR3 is CASSLRGTSGGNEQFF. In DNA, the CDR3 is TGTGCCAGCAGTTTACGTGGGACTAGCGGGGGAAATGAGCAGTTCTTC.

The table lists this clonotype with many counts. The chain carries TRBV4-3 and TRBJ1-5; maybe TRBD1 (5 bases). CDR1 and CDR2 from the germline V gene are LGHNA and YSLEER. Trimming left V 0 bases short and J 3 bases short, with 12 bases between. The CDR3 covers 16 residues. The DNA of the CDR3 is TGCGCCAGCAGCCAAGATTGGGGCCGAGTCAATCAGCCCCAGCATTTT. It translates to CASSQDWGRVNQPQHF.

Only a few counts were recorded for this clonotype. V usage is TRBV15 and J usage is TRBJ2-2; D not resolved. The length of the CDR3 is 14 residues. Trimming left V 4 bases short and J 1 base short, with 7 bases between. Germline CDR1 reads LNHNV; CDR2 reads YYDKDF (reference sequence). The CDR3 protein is CATSINRNTGELFF. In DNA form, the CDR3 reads TGTGCCACCAGCATCAACAGGAACACCGGGGAGCTGTTTTTT.

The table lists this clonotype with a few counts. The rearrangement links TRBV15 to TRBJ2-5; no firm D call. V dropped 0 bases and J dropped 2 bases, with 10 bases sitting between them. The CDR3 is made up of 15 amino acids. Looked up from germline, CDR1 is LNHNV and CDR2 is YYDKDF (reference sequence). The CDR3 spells CATSRDLGPQETQYF. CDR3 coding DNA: TGTGCCACCAGCAGAGATCTTGGACCACAAGAGACCCAGTACTTC.

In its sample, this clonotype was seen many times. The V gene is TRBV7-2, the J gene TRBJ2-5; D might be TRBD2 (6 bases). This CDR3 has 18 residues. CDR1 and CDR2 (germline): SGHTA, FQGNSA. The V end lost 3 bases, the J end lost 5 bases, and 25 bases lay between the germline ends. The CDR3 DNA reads TGTGCCAGCAGCTTGGCCCCGTGGACTAAGCGGAGGGCGGAGACCCAGTACTTC. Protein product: CASSLAPWTKRRAETQYF.

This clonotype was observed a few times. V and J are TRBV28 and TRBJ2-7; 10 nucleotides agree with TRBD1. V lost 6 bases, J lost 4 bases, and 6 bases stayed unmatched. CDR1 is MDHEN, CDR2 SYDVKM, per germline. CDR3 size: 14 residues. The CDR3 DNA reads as TGTGCCAGCAGGGGGACAGGGGTTGGGTACGAGCAGTACTTC. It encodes CASRGTGVGYEQYF.

The CDR3 coding sequence is TGCAGTGCTACCTCATACAGCCTTTCCCCCTACGAGCAGTACTTC. Amino acid sequence: CSATSYSLSPYEQYF. The V and J genes are TRBV20-1 and TRBJ2-7, with D unresolved. CDR1 DFQATT and CDR2 SNEGSKA come from the germline V gene (reference sequence). This CDR3 is built from 15 residues. V was pared by 4 bases and J by 2 bases, with 18 bases between.

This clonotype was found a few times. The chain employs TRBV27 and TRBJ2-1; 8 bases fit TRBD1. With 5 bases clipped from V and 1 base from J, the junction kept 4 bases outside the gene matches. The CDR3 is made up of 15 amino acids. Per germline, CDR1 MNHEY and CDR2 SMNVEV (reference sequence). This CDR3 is CASSVTGVSYNEQFF. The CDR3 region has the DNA TGTGCCAGCAGTGTGACAGGGGTTTCCTACAATGAGCAGTTCTTC.

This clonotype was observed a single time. The CDR3 sequence: CASSPTGRPYYGYTF. The CDR3 DNA reads TGTGCCAGCAGCCCTACGGGGAGGCCTTACTATGGCTACACCTTC. The chain couples TRBV7-2 to TRBJ1-2; D is ambiguous. CDR3 size: 15 residues. V was pared by 5 bases and J by 3 bases, with 16 bases between. Germline V lookup: CDR1 SGHTA, CDR2 FQGNSA.

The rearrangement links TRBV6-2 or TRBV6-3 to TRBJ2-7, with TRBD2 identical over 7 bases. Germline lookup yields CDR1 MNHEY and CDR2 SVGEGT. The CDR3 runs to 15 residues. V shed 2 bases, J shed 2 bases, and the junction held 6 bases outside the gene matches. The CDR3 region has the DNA TGTGCCAGCAGTTACCGCGGGAGCAGGCCCTACGAGCAGTACTTC. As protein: CASSYRGSRPYEQYF.

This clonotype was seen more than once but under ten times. The CDR3 DNA sequence: TGTGCCAGCAGCACTGGGGTAACGGCGGGGCGCCAAGAGACCCAGTACTTC. This sequence encodes CASSTGVTAGRQETQYF. The chain couples TRBV7-2 to TRBJ2-5; weak D call: TRBD2 (6 bases). This CDR3 is built from 17 residues. Trimming shortened V by 5 bases and J by 1 base, and 20 bases separated the two germline ends. Germline assignment: CDR1 SGHTA and CDR2 FQGNSA.

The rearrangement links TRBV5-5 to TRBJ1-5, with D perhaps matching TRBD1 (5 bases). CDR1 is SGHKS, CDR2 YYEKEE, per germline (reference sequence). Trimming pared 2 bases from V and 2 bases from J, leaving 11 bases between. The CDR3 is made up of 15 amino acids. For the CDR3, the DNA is TGTGCCAGCAGCTTTCGGGGGGGTGGCAATCAGCCCCAGCATTTT. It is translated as CASSFRGGGNQPQHF.

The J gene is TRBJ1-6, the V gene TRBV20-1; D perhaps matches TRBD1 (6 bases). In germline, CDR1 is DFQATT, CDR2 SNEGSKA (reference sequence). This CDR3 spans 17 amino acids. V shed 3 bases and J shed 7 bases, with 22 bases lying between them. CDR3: CSARTGGGQGGNSPLHF. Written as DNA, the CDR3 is TGCAGTGCTAGGACAGGAGGTGGCCAAGGGGGAAATTCACCCCTCCACTTT.

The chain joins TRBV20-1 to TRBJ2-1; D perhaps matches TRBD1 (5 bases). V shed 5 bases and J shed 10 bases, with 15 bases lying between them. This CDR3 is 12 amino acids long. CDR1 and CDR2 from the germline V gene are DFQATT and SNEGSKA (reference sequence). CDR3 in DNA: TGCAGTGCTGGGCGACAGTCGGCGGAGCAGTTCTTC. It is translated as CSAGRQSAEQFF.

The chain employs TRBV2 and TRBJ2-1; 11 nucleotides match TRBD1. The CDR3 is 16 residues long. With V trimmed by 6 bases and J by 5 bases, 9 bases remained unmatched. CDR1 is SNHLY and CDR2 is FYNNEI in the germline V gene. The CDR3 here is CASSPGTGGSHNEQFF. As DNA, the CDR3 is TGTGCCAGCAGCCCTGGGACAGGGGGTTCCCACAATGAGCAGTTCTTC.

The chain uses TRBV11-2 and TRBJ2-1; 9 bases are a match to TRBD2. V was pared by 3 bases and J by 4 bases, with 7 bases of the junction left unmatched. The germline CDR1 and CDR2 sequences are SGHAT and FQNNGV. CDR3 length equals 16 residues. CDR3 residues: CASSFGRAGGYNEQFF. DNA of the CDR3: TGTGCCAGCAGCTTCGGAAGGGCGGGGGGGTACAATGAGCAGTTCTTC.

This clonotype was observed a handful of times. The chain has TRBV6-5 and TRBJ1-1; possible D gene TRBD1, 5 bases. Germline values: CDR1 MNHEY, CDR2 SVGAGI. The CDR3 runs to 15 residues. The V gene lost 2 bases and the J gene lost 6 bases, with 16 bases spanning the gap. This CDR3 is CASSYTGQGGSEAFF. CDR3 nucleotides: TGTGCCAGCAGTTACACTGGTCAGGGAGGATCTGAAGCTTTCTTT.

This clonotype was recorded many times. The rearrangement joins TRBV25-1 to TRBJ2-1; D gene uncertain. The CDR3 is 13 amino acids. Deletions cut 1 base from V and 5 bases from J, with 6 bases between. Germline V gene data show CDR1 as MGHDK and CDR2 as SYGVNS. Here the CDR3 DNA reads TGTGCCAGCAGTGAATCTAATAACAATGAGCAGTTCTTC. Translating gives CASSESNNNEQFF.

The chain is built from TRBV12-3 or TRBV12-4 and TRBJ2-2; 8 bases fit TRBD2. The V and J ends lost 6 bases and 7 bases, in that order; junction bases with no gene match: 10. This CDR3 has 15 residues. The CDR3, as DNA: TGTGCCAGCAGGCAAGCGGGAGTGGAAGGCGGGGAGCTGTTTTTT. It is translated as CASRQAGVEGGELFF.

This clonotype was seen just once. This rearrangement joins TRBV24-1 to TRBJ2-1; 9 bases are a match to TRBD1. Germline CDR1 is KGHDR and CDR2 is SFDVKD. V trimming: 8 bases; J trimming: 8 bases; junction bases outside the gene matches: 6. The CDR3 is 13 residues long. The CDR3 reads CATTGQGLDEQFF. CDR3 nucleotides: TGTGCCACCACGGGACAGGGATTGGATGAGCAGTTCTTC.

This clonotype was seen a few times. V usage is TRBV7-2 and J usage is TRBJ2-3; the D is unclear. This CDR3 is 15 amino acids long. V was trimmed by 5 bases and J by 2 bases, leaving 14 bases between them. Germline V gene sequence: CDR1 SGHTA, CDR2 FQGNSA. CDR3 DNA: TGTGCCAGCAGCCCGGCTTGGCAGATCACAGATACGCAGTATTTT. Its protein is CASSPAWQITDTQYF.

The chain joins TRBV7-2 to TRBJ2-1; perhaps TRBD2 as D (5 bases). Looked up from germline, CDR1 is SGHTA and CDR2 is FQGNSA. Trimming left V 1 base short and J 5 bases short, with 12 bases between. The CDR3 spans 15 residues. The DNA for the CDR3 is TGTGCCAGCAGCTTAGTGGGGAGACCCAACAATGAGCAGTTCTTC. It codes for CASSLVGRPNNEQFF.

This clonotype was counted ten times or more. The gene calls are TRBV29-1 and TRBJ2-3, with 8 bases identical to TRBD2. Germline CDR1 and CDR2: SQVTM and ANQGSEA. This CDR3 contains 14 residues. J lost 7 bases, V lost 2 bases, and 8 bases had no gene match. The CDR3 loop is CSVEKSGSPNTQYF. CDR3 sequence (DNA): TGCAGCGTTGAAAAAAGCGGGAGCCCGAATACGCAGTATTTT.

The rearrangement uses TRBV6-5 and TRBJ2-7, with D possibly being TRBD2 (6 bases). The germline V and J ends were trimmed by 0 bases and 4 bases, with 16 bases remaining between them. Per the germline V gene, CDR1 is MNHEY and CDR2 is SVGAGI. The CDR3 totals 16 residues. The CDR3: CASSYSRRDGTYEQYF. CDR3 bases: TGTGCCAGCAGTTACTCGAGGAGGGATGGGACTTACGAGCAGTACTTC.

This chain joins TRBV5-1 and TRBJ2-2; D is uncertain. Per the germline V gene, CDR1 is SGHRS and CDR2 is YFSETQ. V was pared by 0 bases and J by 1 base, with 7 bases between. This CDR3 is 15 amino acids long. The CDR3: CASSLGAVNTGELFF. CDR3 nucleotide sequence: TGCGCCAGCAGCTTGGGGGCCGTGAACACCGGGGAGCTGTTTTTT. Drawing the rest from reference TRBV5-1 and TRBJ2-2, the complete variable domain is KAGVTQTPRYLIKTRGQQVTLSCSPISGHRSVSWYQQTPGQGLQFLFEYFSETQRNKGNFPGRFSGRQFSNSRSEMNVSTLELGDSALYLCASSLGAVNTGELFFGEGSRLTVL.

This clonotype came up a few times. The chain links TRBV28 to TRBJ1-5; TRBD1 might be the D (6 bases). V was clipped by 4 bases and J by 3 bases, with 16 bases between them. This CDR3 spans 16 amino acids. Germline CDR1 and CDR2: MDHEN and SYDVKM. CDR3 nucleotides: TGTGCCAGCAGTTCCTCAGGGGAGGGTCCCAATCAGCCCCAGCATTTT. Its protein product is CASSSSGEGPNQPQHF.

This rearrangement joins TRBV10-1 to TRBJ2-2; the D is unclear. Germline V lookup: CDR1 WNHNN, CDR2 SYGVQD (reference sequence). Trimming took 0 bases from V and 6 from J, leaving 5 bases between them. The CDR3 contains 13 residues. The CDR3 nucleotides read TGCGCCAGCAGTGAGTCTTACGCCGGGGAGCTGTTTTTT. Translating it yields CASSESYAGELFF.

This chain's CDR3 is CASSLGGADTGELFF. The CDR3 DNA reads TGTGCCAGCAGTTTAGGGGGCGCGGACACCGGGGAGCTGTTTTTT. V is TRBV12-3 or TRBV12-4 and J is TRBJ2-2; D perhaps matches TRBD1 (5 bases). The CDR3 is 15 amino acids. The V end was cut by 1 base, the J end by 3 bases, with 9 bases between.

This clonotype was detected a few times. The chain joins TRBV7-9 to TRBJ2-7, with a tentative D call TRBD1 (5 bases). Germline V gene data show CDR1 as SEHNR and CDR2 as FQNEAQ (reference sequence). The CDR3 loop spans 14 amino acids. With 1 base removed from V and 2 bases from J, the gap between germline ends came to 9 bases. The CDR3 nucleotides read TGTGCCAGCAGCTTAGAGGGGATTCCCTACGAGCAGTACTTC. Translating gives CASSLEGIPYEQYF.

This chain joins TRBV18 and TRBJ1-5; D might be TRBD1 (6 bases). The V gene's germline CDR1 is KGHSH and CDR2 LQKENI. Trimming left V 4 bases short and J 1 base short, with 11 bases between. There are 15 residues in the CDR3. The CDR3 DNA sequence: TGTGCCAGCTCACTAGGACAGAGAAGCAATCAGCCCCAGCATTTT. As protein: CASSLGQRSNQPQHF.